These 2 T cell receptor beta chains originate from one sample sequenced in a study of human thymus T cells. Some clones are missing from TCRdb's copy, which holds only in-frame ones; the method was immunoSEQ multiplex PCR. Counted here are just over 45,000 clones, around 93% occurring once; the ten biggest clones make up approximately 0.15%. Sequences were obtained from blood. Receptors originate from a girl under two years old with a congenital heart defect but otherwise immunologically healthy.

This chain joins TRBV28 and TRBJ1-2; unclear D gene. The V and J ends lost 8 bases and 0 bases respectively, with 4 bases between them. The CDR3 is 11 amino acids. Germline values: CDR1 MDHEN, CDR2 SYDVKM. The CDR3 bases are TGTGCCAGCGACACTAACTATGGCTACACCTTC. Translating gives CASDTNYGYTF.

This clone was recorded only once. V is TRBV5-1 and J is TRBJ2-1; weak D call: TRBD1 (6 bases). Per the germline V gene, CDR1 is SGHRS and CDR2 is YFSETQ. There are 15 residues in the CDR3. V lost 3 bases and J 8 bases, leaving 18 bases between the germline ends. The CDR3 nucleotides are TGCGCCAGCAGCTGGACAGACTTGGGGGTCGATGAGCAGTTCTTC. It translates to CASSWTDLGVDEQFF. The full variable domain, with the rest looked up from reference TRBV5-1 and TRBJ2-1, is KAGVTQTPRYLIKTRGQQVTLSCSPISGHRSVSWYQQTPGQGLQFLFEYFSETQRNKGNFPGRFSGRQFSNSRSEMNVSTLELGDSALYLCASSWTDLGVDEQFFGPGTRLTVL.